One sample yielded the 21 T cell receptor beta chains listed below, sequenced in a study of identical twins' blood T cells. TCRdb ran MiXCR on the 5' RACE reads and lists one entry per CDR3 protein. The sample lists hundreds of thousands of distinct CDR3 sequences; 28% were seen once. Sequencing input: PBMCs. The receptors derive from a woman between 18 and 50 years old in good health.

A few counts support this clonotype. The CDR3 DNA sequence: TGCGCCAGCAGCCAAGGGACAGACCTTAAGGAGCAGTACTTC. Its protein is CASSQGTDLKEQYF. The chain employs TRBV4-3 and TRBJ2-7; possibly TRBD1 for D (6 bases). The CDR3 spans 14 residues. The germline CDR1 and CDR2 sequences are LGHNA and YSLEER. The ends were cut back, 1 base at V and 7 bases at J, with 14 bases in the middle.

This clonotype has a handful of counts. The V call is TRBV11-2, the J call TRBJ2-1; D ambiguous. The CDR3 length is 15 residues. Germline V gene sequence: CDR1 SGHAT, CDR2 FQNNGV. The ends were cut back, 5 bases at V and 4 bases at J, with 15 bases in the middle. CDR3 protein: CASSLRLTSYNEQFF. The DNA for the CDR3 is TGTGCCAGCAGCCTCAGACTGACAAGTTACAATGAGCAGTTCTTC.

This clonotype was counted ten times or more. The V gene is TRBV10-3, the J gene TRBJ2-1, with 8 nucleotides matching TRBD2. The CDR3 length is 14 residues. Germline loops: CDR1 ENHRY, CDR2 SYGVKD. V dropped 0 bases and J dropped 8; count of bases not matched to a gene: 3. The CDR3: CAISESGAGDEQFF. Here the CDR3 DNA reads TGTGCCATCAGTGAGTCAGGAGCGGGAGATGAGCAGTTCTTC.

The chain uses TRBV29-1 and TRBJ2-7; a weak D match, TRBD1 (6 bases). The CDR3 contains 14 residues. Germline V CDR1 and CDR2: SQVTM, ANQGSEA. Trimming took off 3 bases at V and 0 bases at J, with 12 bases between the two ends. CDR3: CSVDITGSSYEQYF. The CDR3 nucleotides are TGCAGCGTTGACATTACAGGGAGCTCCTACGAGCAGTACTTC.

The CDR3 region has the DNA TGTGCCAGTAGTATTGGGACAGGGACCTATAGCAATCAGCCCCAGCATTTT. Translated: CASSIGTGTYSNQPQHF. The J gene is TRBJ1-5, the V gene TRBV19; 9 nucleotides align to TRBD1. Unmatched junction bases numbered 6, after V lost 3 bases and J lost 0 bases. The length of the CDR3 is 17 residues. CDR1 and CDR2 from the germline V gene are LNHDA and SQIVND (reference sequence). The full variable domain, with the rest looked up from reference TRBV19 and TRBJ1-5, is DGGITQSPKYLFRKEGQNVTLSCEQNLNHDAMYWYRQDPGQGLRLIYYSQIVNDFQKGDIAEGYSVSREKKESFPLTVTSAQKNPTAFYLCASSIGTGTYSNQPQHFGDGTRLSIL.

This clonotype occurred a few times. The V gene is TRBV20-1, the J gene TRBJ1-5; D is unresolved. V was shortened by 5 bases and J by 3 bases, with 14 bases between the two germline ends. The CDR3 runs to 14 residues. In germline, CDR1 is DFQATT, CDR2 SNEGSKA (reference sequence). CDR3 DNA sequence: TGCAGTGCTTCACTCGTCCTCACCAATCAGCCCCAGCATTTT. Its translation: CSASLVLTNQPQHF.

This clonotype was detected only a few times. The chain combines TRBV20-1 with TRBJ2-1, with 7 bases fitting TRBD2. Germline loops: CDR1 DFQATT, CDR2 SNEGSKA (reference sequence). Unmatched junction bases numbered 14, after V lost 2 bases and J lost 4 bases. This CDR3 spans 17 amino acids. The CDR3 loop reads CSARMGGSIRKYNEQFF. As DNA, the CDR3 is TGCAGTGCTAGAATGGGCGGGAGCATCCGAAAGTACAATGAGCAGTTCTTC.

The J gene is TRBJ2-3, the V gene TRBV5-5; D not resolved. Trimming removed 0 bases from V and 4 bases from J, with 6 bases in between. The CDR3 consists of 13 residues. The germline gives CDR1 SGHKS, CDR2 YYEKEE (reference sequence). CDR3 in DNA: TGTGCCAGCAGCTTGGTCAATCCAGATACGCAGTATTTT. Amino acid sequence: CASSLVNPDTQYF.

This clonotype showed up just a few times. CDR3 coding DNA: TGTGCCAGCAGCTTAGCCCAGTATCAAGAGACCCAGTACTTC. Translating gives CASSLAQYQETQYF. The chain couples TRBV7-2 to TRBJ2-5; D is uncertain. V was pared by 0 bases and J by 2 bases, with 7 bases between. The length of the CDR3 is 14 residues. The V gene's germline CDR1 is SGHTA and CDR2 FQGNSA.

V is TRBV28 and J is TRBJ1-1; 9 bases map to TRBD1. Trimming took 3 bases from V and 9 from J; bases not matched to a gene: 8. This CDR3 region has 14 residues. In germline, CDR1 is MDHEN, CDR2 SYDVKM. CDR3 nucleotides: TGTGCCAGCAGTTTGGGGACAGGGCGGCGGCAAGCTTTCTTT. This gives the protein CASSLGTGRRQAFF.

J is TRBJ1-4 and V is TRBV29-1; no clear D. Germline assignment: CDR1 SQVTM and CDR2 ANQGSEA. The CDR3 is 12 amino acids. V was cut by 5 bases and J by 8 bases, with 12 bases left in between. The CDR3 loop reads CSVRRGGEKLFF. CDR3 DNA: TGCAGCGTTCGGCGGGGTGGAGAAAAACTGTTTTTT.

Concerning this clonotype itself: This may stem from a read error, because a much larger clone lies one nucleotide away. The J gene is TRBJ2-3, the V gene TRBV29-1; D is undetermined. Trimming cost V 7 bases and J 1 base, with 9 bases left between them. CDR1 and CDR2 (germline): SQVTM, ANQGSEA. This CDR3 comprises 12 residues. CDR3 sequence (DNA): TGCAGCGCCAACATGGGCACAGATACGCAGTATTTT. Amino acid sequence: CSANMGTDTQYF.

This clonotype was observed a few times. The rearrangement links TRBV30 to TRBJ1-2, with D unresolved. The V and J ends lost 0 bases and 0 bases respectively, with 17 bases between them. Germline lookup yields CDR1 GTSNPN and CDR2 SVGIG (reference sequence). The CDR3 covers 17 residues. The CDR3 reads CAWSVMGRTPANYGYTF. The CDR3 DNA is TGTGCCTGGAGTGTAATGGGTAGGACCCCAGCTAACTATGGCTACACCTTC.

The V and J genes are TRBV5-6 and TRBJ1-6; no clear D gene. Trimming removed 2 bases from V and 5 bases from J, with 8 bases in between. This CDR3 comprises 14 residues. CDR1 and CDR2 (germline): SGHDT, YYEEEE. The CDR3: CASSFRDHNSPLHF. CDR3 DNA sequence: TGTGCCAGCAGCTTTAGGGATCATAATTCACCCCTCCACTTT.

The chain has TRBV29-1 and TRBJ1-1; D is undetermined. With 7 bases removed from V and 0 bases from J, the gap between germline ends came to 12 bases. The germline V gene encodes CDR1 SQVTM and CDR2 ANQGSEA. CDR3 length: 13 amino acids. The CDR3 DNA follows: TGCAGCGCCTTTGCCAGGTTGAACACTGAAGCTTTCTTT. Residues: CSAFARLNTEAFF.

J is TRBJ1-1 and V is TRBV20-1; D uncertain. The germline CDR1 and CDR2 sequences are DFQATT and SNEGSKA (reference sequence). V was shortened by 5 bases and J by 1 base, with 11 bases between the two germline ends. The CDR3 consists of 13 residues. The CDR3 region has the DNA TGCAGTGCTCCTCGTCCAGGGAACACTGAAGCTTTCTTT. Its protein product is CSAPRPGNTEAFF.

This clonotype was recorded once. A much more abundant neighbour one base away suggests this may be a read error. V is TRBV9 and J is TRBJ2-5, with 8 bases identical to TRBD1. This CDR3 is 15 amino acids long. Germline V lookup: CDR1 SGDLS, CDR2 YYNGEE. The junction had 5 bases not matched to a gene; V was cut back by 2 bases and J by 2 bases. CDR3 amino acids: CASSVGTGDQETQYF. The CDR3 nucleotides are TGTGCCAGCAGCGTGGGGACAGGAGATCAAGAGACCCAGTACTTC.

About this clonotype itself: The CDR3 carries no conserved terminal phenylalanine or tryptophan, so it likely arises from a read error. The chain combines TRBV20-1 with TRBJ2-7, with TRBD2 as a possible D gene (6 bases). V lost 6 bases, J lost 4 bases, and 19 bases lay in between. The CDR3 runs to 14 residues. CDR1 is DFQATT and CDR2 is SNEGSKA in the germline V gene (reference sequence). This chain's CDR3 is CSAASPFGRYEQYL. CDR3 nucleotides: TGCAGTGCCGCGTCTCCGTTCGGGAGATACGAGCAGTACCTC.

This clonotype showed up many times. V gene TRBV29-1 combines with J gene TRBJ2-1; no clear D. V gave up 7 bases and J gave up 8 bases, with 12 bases separating them. This CDR3 has 11 residues. The germline CDR1 and CDR2 sequences are SQVTM and ANQGSEA. CDR3 DNA: TGCAGCGGAACCTCTTCGGATGAGCAGTTCTTC. It specifies CSGTSSDEQFF.

This chain connects TRBV15 to TRBJ1-5; 10 bases line up with TRBD1. CDR3 length: 15 amino acids. Losses at the gene ends were 3 bases for V and 5 bases for J; bases not matched to a gene: 4. Per the germline V gene, CDR1 is LNHNV and CDR2 is YYDKDF (reference sequence). Here the CDR3 reads CATSSGQGVYQPQHF. CDR3 bases: TGTGCCACCAGCAGTGGACAGGGGGTCTATCAGCCCCAGCATTTT.

This clonotype showed up just a few times. The genes are TRBV19 and TRBJ2-3; D perhaps matches TRBD2 (5 bases). CDR1 and CDR2 (germline): LNHDA, SQIVND (reference sequence). This CDR3 has 15 residues. Trimming took off 3 bases at V and 1 base at J, with 11 bases between the two ends. The CDR3 bases are TGTGCCAGTAGTATTCTTATCGGGGGCACAGATACGCAGTATTTT. This gives the protein CASSILIGGTDTQYF. The variable domain in full, with the rest retrieved from reference TRBV19 and TRBJ2-3, is DGGITQSPKYLFRKEGQNVTLSCEQNLNHDAMYWYRQDPGQGLRLIYYSQIVNDFQKGDIAEGYSVSREKKESFPLTVTSAQKNPTAFYLCASSILIGGTDTQYFGPGTRLTVL.